These 29 T cell receptor beta chains were all obtained from the same sample, sequenced in a study of cytomegalovirus exposure and HLA in healthy donors. Profiling relied on immunoSEQ multiplex PCR, and the TCRdb table lists in-frame clones only, not all of them. Here the sample spans some 150,000 clones, 86% being singletons. The sample consisted of PBMCs. The receptors originated from a human donor in good health.

This rearrangement joins TRBV6-1 to TRBJ2-7, with D possibly TRBD1 on 5 matching bases. The length of the CDR3 is 13 residues. Trimming took off 3 bases at V and 3 bases at J, with 9 bases between the two ends. Germline V CDR1 and CDR2: MNHNS, SASEGT. The CDR3 spells CASSEGQYYEQYF. DNA for the CDR3: TGTGCCAGCAGTGAGGGGCAGTACTACGAGCAGTACTTC.

V and J are TRBV13 and TRBJ2-3; 8 nucleotides match TRBD2. The CDR3 contains 14 residues. The germline gives CDR1 PRHDT, CDR2 FYEKMQ (reference sequence). V was pared by 7 bases and J by 6 bases, with 9 bases of the junction left unmatched. The CDR3 coding sequence is TGTGCCAGCACCCACCGGGGGGGCAGCGATACGCAGTATTTT. It yields the protein CASTHRGGSDTQYF.

This chain joins TRBV4-1 and TRBJ1-6; D is perhaps TRBD1 (5 bases). Germline V CDR1 and CDR2: MGHRA, YSYEKL. The CDR3 totals 13 residues. Trimming left V 2 bases short and J 10 bases short, with 9 bases between. CDR3 in amino acids: CASSQLGLSPLHF. DNA for the CDR3: TGCGCCAGCAGCCAACTGGGGCTCTCACCCCTCCACTTT.

V gene TRBV5-1 combines with J gene TRBJ2-5; a weak D match, TRBD2 (7 bases). The V gene's germline CDR1 is SGHRS and CDR2 YFSETQ. This CDR3 region has 15 residues. V lost 4 bases and J lost 5, with 18 bases in between. The CDR3 here is CASSPGGLADETQYF. In DNA, the CDR3 is TGCGCCAGCAGCCCCGGGGGGCTAGCAGACGAGACCCAGTACTTC.

The chain combines TRBV29-1 with TRBJ2-1; 12 bases are shared with TRBD2. CDR1 and CDR2 (germline): SQVTM, ANQGSEA. J gave up 7 bases and V 7 bases, and 8 bases lay outside the gene matches. The CDR3 contains 14 residues. The CDR3 region is CSGRTSGTMNEQFF. Here the CDR3 DNA reads TGCAGCGGACGGACTAGCGGGACTATGAATGAGCAGTTCTTC.

This chain links TRBV7-2 with TRBJ1-4; 8 bases agree with TRBD1. The CDR3 sequence is 17 residues long. Germline V gives CDR1 SGHTA, CDR2 FQGNSA. The junction had 10 bases not matched to a gene; V was cut back by 5 bases and J by 2 bases. The CDR3 here is CASSPQRQGSTNEKLFF. CDR3 sequence (DNA): TGTGCCAGCAGCCCCCAAAGACAGGGGAGCACTAATGAAAAACTGTTTTTT.

The genes are TRBV7-3 and TRBJ2-2, with D tentatively TRBD1 (5 bases). The germline V and J ends were trimmed by 5 bases and 6 bases, with 10 bases remaining between them. The CDR3 is 13 amino acids. Germline CDR1 SGHTA, CDR2 FQGTGA. Here the CDR3 reads CASSTRDPGELFF. CDR3 nucleotide sequence: TGTGCCAGCAGCACCAGGGATCCCGGGGAGCTGTTTTTT.

The CDR3 DNA reads as TGTGCAAGTCGCTTAGCCGGTGCGGCGGGGAATCAGCCCCAGCATTTT. Amino acids: CASRLAGAAGNQPQHF. This chain links TRBV12-2 with TRBJ1-5. TRBV12-2 counts as a pseudogene. The CDR3 has 16 amino acids.

This sequence joins TRBV18 and TRBJ1-5, with D tentatively TRBD1 (6 bases). The CDR3 has 15 residues. The V end was cut by 5 bases, the J end by 0 bases, with 11 bases between. Looked up from germline, CDR1 is KGHSH and CDR2 is LQKENI. The DNA of the CDR3 is TGTGCCAGCTCAGGACAGAGGGATAGCAATCAGCCCCAGCATTTT. It yields the protein CASSGQRDSNQPQHF.

This chain connects TRBV29-1 to TRBJ1-2; D possibly corresponds to TRBD1 (6 bases). The length of the CDR3 is 14 residues. The germline V and J ends were trimmed by 4 bases and 2 bases, with 14 bases remaining between them. The germline gives CDR1 SQVTM, CDR2 ANQGSEA. CDR3 in amino acids: CSVVGGGANYGYTF. The CDR3 DNA is TGCAGCGTTGTTGGTGGGGGGGCAAACTATGGCTACACCTTC.

As DNA, the CDR3 is TGTGCCAGCTCACGGGACAGGGTTAATGAAAAACTGTTTTTT. This gives the protein CASSRDRVNEKLFF. This chain links TRBV18 with TRBJ1-4; 9 nucleotides agree with TRBD1. Germline assignment: CDR1 KGHSH and CDR2 LQKENI. The trim removed 4 bases at V and 4 bases at J, leaving 1 base unmatched. The CDR3 length is 14 residues. Looking up the rest from reference TRBV18 and TRBJ1-4 gives the full variable domain: NAGVMQNPRHLVRRRGQEARLRCSPMKGHSHVYWYRQLPEEGLKFMVYLQKENIIDESGMPKERFSAEFPKEGPSILRIQQVVRGDSAAYFCASSRDRVNEKLFFGSGTQLSVL.

The chain combines TRBV11-2 with TRBJ2-5; 7 bases agree with TRBD1. Germline assignment: CDR1 SGHAT and CDR2 FQNNGV. V was clipped by 0 bases and J by 1 base; unmatched bases: 2. The CDR3 loop spans 15 amino acids. The CDR3 reads CASSLDGTAQETQYF. CDR3 bases: TGTGCCAGCAGCTTAGACGGGACAGCCCAAGAGACCCAGTACTTC.

The chain has TRBV7-9 and TRBJ1-1; 8 nucleotides line up with TRBD1. Germline CDR1 reads SEHNR; CDR2 reads FQNEAQ (reference sequence). V gave up 1 base and J gave up 0 bases; unmatched junction bases: 1. The length of the CDR3 is 15 residues. CDR3 DNA sequence: TGTGCCAGCAGCTTAGGACAGGGGATGAACACTGAAGCTTTCTTT. Its translation: CASSLGQGMNTEAFF.

The rearrangement joins TRBV28 to TRBJ1-2; perhaps TRBD1 as D (5 bases). Germline CDR1 reads MDHEN; CDR2 reads SYDVKM. Trimming pared 6 bases from V and 2 bases from J, leaving 13 bases between. This CDR3 comprises 14 residues. The CDR3 DNA sequence: TGTGCCAGCAGGCTACAGGTACAGAACTATGGCTACACCTTC. Amino acids: CASRLQVQNYGYTF.

In its sample, this clone was seen once. The chain is built from TRBV4-1 and TRBJ2-2; 9 nucleotides match TRBD1. Germline V gives CDR1 MGHRA, CDR2 YSYEKL. The CDR3 is made up of 16 amino acids. After removal of 3 bases from V and 2 bases from J, the junction contained 4 bases not matched to a gene. CDR3 in amino acids: CASSQWTGENTGELFF. CDR3 in DNA: TGCGCCAGCAGCCAGTGGACAGGGGAAAACACCGGGGAGCTGTTTTTT.

The gene calls are TRBV7-9 and TRBJ1-3; D is perhaps TRBD1 (5 bases). Deletions cut 1 base from V and 4 bases from J, with 8 bases between. The CDR3 covers 14 residues. CDR1 is SEHNR and CDR2 is FQNEAQ in the germline V gene (reference sequence). The CDR3 loop reads CASSLENRGNTIYF. As DNA, the CDR3 is TGTGCCAGCAGCTTAGAGAACAGGGGAAACACCATATATTTT. Supplemented by reference TRBV7-9 and TRBJ1-3, the full variable domain reads DTGVSQNPRHKITKRGQNVTFRCDPISEHNRLYWYRQTLGQGPEFLTYFQNEAQLEKSRLLSDRFSAERPKGSFSTLEIQRTEQGDSAMYLCASSLENRGNTIYFGEGSWLTVV.

This clone is a singleton in its sample. This rearrangement joins TRBV18 to TRBJ2-1, with TRBD2 as a possible D gene (5 bases). V was trimmed by 2 bases and J by 6 bases, leaving 5 bases between them. CDR1 and CDR2 (germline): KGHSH, LQKENI. CDR3 size: 12 residues. The CDR3 DNA reads as TGTGCCAGCTCACCAACTAGCAATGAGCAGTTCTTC. This codes for CASSPTSNEQFF.

The chain carries TRBV2 and TRBJ1-1; the D is unclear. The CDR3 length is 15 residues. From germline, CDR1 is SNHLY and CDR2 FYNNEI. V lost 5 bases and J lost 1, with 14 bases in between. The CDR3 is CASSLRNQRNTEAFF. CDR3 in DNA: TGTGCCAGCAGTCTGAGGAACCAACGGAACACTGAAGCTTTCTTT.

V gene TRBV5-6 combines with J gene TRBJ2-1; 7 bases map to TRBD1. The CDR3 is made up of 14 amino acids. Germline assignment: CDR1 SGHDT and CDR2 YYEEEE. V dropped 0 bases and J dropped 8; count of bases not matched to a gene: 5. The CDR3, as DNA: TGTGCCAGCAGCTTGGAGGGGACAGTGGATGAGCAGTTCTTC. The encoded protein is CASSLEGTVDEQFF.

The chain has TRBV4-1 and TRBJ2-1; 8 bases agree with TRBD2. Germline CDR1 and CDR2: MGHRA and YSYEKL. The CDR3 has 15 amino acids. The J segment lost 9 bases and the V segment lost 3 bases, leaving 10 bases of the junction unmatched. The CDR3 loop is CASSHGRARRSEQFF. The DNA for the CDR3 is TGCGCCAGCAGCCACGGGAGGGCCAGGCGGAGTGAGCAGTTCTTC.

The chain joins TRBV6-4 to TRBJ2-1, with D unclear. The V end lost 0 bases, the J end lost 0 bases, and 6 bases lay between the germline ends. From germline, CDR1 is MRHNA and CDR2 SNTAGT. There are 15 residues in the CDR3. Here the CDR3 reads CASSDSSASYNEQFF. CDR3 sequence (DNA): TGTGCCAGCAGTGACTCAAGCGCCTCCTACAATGAGCAGTTCTTC.

The V and J genes are TRBV28 and TRBJ2-1, with 8 bases identical to TRBD1. This CDR3 has 14 residues. The junction had 11 bases not matched to a gene; V was cut back by 11 bases and J by 5 bases. Germline CDR1 MDHEN, CDR2 SYDVKM. The CDR3: CAGNDRGPNNEQFF. In DNA, the CDR3 is TGTGCCGGAAACGACAGGGGCCCCAACAATGAGCAGTTCTTC. Supplemented by reference TRBV28 and TRBJ2-1, the full variable domain reads DVKVTQSSRYLVKRTGEKVFLECVQDMDHENMFWYRQDPGLGLRLIYFSYDVKMKEKGDIPEGYSVSREKKERFSLILESASTNQTSMYLCAGNDRGPNNEQFFGPGTRLTVL.

The V and J genes are TRBV14 and TRBJ2-7; 10 nucleotides align to TRBD1. The V segment lost 1 base and the J segment 1 base; nucleotides outside the gene matches: 4. Germline V gives CDR1 SGHDN, CDR2 FVKESK. The CDR3 runs 16 residues. The CDR3 bases are TGTGCCAGCAGCCAAGTCGCGGGACAGGGGTCCTACGAGCAGTACTTC. Protein product: CASSQVAGQGSYEQYF.

The genes are TRBV6-5 and TRBJ1-6; 11 nucleotides line up with TRBD1. The CDR3 contains 16 residues. The ends lost 2 bases at V and 6 bases at J; junction bases unmatched: 3. CDR1 MNHEY and CDR2 SVGAGI come from the germline V gene. The CDR3 coding sequence is TGTGCCAGCAGTTACGAGGGGACAGGGGGTAATTCACCCCTCCACTTT. It specifies CASSYEGTGGNSPLHF.

This chain connects TRBV7-2 to TRBJ1-1; possible D gene TRBD1, 6 bases. The CDR3 loop spans 15 amino acids. The germline gives CDR1 SGHTA, CDR2 FQGNSA. V was clipped by 4 bases and J by 0 bases, with 12 bases between them. CDR3: CASSSPGHLNTEAFF. CDR3 DNA: TGTGCCAGCAGCTCGCCGGGACACCTGAACACTGAAGCTTTCTTT.

The chain couples TRBV5-6 to TRBJ1-1; D perhaps matches TRBD1 (5 bases). V gave up 7 bases and J gave up 0 bases, with 10 bases separating them. CDR1 and CDR2 from the germline V gene are SGHDT and YYEEEE. The CDR3 has 13 amino acids. DNA of the CDR3: TGTGCCAGCGGATGGGGGGTGAACACTGAAGCTTTCTTT. Translating it yields CASGWGVNTEAFF. Filled out from reference TRBV5-6 and TRBJ1-1, the complete variable domain reads DAGVTQSPTHLIKTRGQQVTLRCSPKSGHDTVSWYQQALGQGPQFIFQYYEEEERQRGNFPDRFSGHQFPNYSSELNVNALLLGDSALYLCASGWGVNTEAFFGQGTRLTVV.

The V call is TRBV4-1, the J call TRBJ1-5; the match to TRBD1 covers 7 bases. Germline lookup yields CDR1 MGHRA and CDR2 YSYEKL. V lost 2 bases and J lost 3; bases outside the gene matches: 7. This CDR3 region has 16 residues. CDR3 sequence: CASSQFPGQSNQPQHF. DNA of the CDR3: TGCGCCAGCAGCCAATTTCCGGGACAGTCCAATCAGCCCCAGCATTTT.

J is TRBJ2-2 and V is TRBV2, with D tentatively TRBD2 (5 bases). CDR1 is SNHLY, CDR2 FYNNEI, per germline. Deletions cut 5 bases from V and 5 bases from J, with 18 bases between. The CDR3 consists of 16 residues. The CDR3 here is CASSNPLLPGTGELFF. The CDR3 DNA reads TGTGCCAGCAGTAACCCCTTACTGCCGGGGACCGGGGAGCTGTTTTTT. The full variable domain, with the rest looked up from reference TRBV2 and TRBJ2-2, is EPEVTQTPSHQVTQMGQEVILRCVPISNHLYFYWYRQILGQKVEFLVSFYNNEISEKSEIFDDQFSVERPDGSNFTLKIRSTKLEDSAMYFCASSNPLLPGTGELFFGEGSRLTVL.

The V gene is TRBV5-8, the J gene TRBJ1-5; D is possibly TRBD1 (6 bases). The CDR3 extends over 15 amino acids. V was cut by 4 bases and J by 3 bases, with 14 bases left in between. Germline CDR1 reads SGHTS; CDR2 reads YDEGEE. The CDR3 DNA reads TGTGCCAGCAGCACGGGACAAAAGGCCAATCAGCCCCAGCATTTT. Translation: CASSTGQKANQPQHF.